This TCR beta chain stems from a study of CD8 T cells in ankylosing spondylitis. The CDR3 totals 16 residues. With 1 base removed from V and 3 bases from J, the gap between germline ends came to 12 bases. CDR1 is MNHNS, CDR2 SASEGT, per germline. From the 5' RACE reads, TCRdb called clonotypes with MiXCR, one entry per CDR3 protein. The top ten clones hold about 12% of a sample with 90,000 to 120,000 distinct CDR3 sequences, 24% of them seen once. General observations from the study: Reports say disease-linked clones showed up significantly more in matched ankylosing spondylitis synovial fluid.

Details on this clonotype: What it binds is not known.

Sequencing was carried out using synovial fluid, either unsorted or a sorted T cell fraction (not recorded which). The receptor was derived from a male donor with ankylosing spondylitis. J is TRBJ2-2 and V is TRBV6-1; D might be TRBD1 (6 bases). The CDR3 reads CASSEVQGIDTGELFF. CDR3 nucleotides: TGTGCCAGCAGTGAAGTCCAGGGGATTGACACCGGGGAGCTGTTTTTT.